This T cell receptor beta chain appears in the sequencing data of a study of T cell responses to AZD1222 COVID-19 vaccine (TCRdb year 2021). Turning to the overall study: A total of 230 to 250 trial participants underwent TCR sequencing, of whom around 200 received two doses of AZD1222 and 26 received two doses of the MenACWY control vaccine. Trial participants were enrolled into age subgroups of 18-55, 56-69 and 70-plus years, which contained about 150, 28 and 57 TCR-sequenced participants, respectively.

Of note for this clone: The antigen it binds to is not known. Per-base quality was not reported, and no clone a single base away is much larger than it.

There are 13 amino acids in the CDR3, from cysteine to phenylalanine inclusive. Only CDR3 DNA is held: 39 bases, read in frame from base 1. According to the germline V gene, CDR1 reads SGHAT and CDR2 reads FQNNGV. V and J lose 5 bases and 5 bases, and a span of 10 bases separates them. Broad study findings and their caveats: After two AZD1222 doses, both the breadth and the depth of spike-specific TCRs were significantly higher than at day 0 and than in MenACWY recipients. In the small 56-69-year group, the increase in depth fell short of significance, most likely because of low power. Reportedly, close to half of the unique spike-specific TCRs recognized epitopes lying outside the regions that are mutated in the B.1.351 and B.1.1.7 variants. No day 14 peak-response samples were available, so repertoires were characterized only after the peak T cell response. The vaccine-associated CD4 TCRs covered the entire spike protein, and the dominant responses fell in regions 160-218 and 743-854. Participants were mostly white British and included more females than males, and it was suggested by the authors that clonal diversity may have been underestimated. Conclusions about previously exposed vaccinees were limited because only six or seven AZD1222 recipients were SARS-CoV-2 seropositive at baseline.

The CDR3 regions of human TCRbeta chains were analyzed by immunosequencing. From the authors' description of their analysis: Repertoire TCRs were matched against a reference library of SARS-CoV-2-specific TCRs generated with the MIRA antigen-specificity platform. Breadth was defined as the fraction of unique TCRs that were SARS-CoV-2-associated, and depth was defined as the fraction of total T cells that were SARS-CoV-2-associated. Each spike-specific TCR was assigned to its reactive spike region and to a CD4 or CD8 class using the MIRA data. Log10-transformed breadth and depth values were compared by one-way ANOVA with Sidak's multiple comparisons tests. The table comes from immuneACCESS by way of TCRdb, which keeps in-frame sequences with V and J called. Part of the clones is missing from these tables; in studies checked, under half for an unresolved V gene and the rest for unknown reasons. V, J and clone size are those of that table, while D and trimming were read from the DNA. Present in this sample are about 39,000 clones, 80% to 90% of which were seen just once. The ten largest clones take up around a quarter of the sample.

The sample's time point, from its label and the paper: about 28 days (+/-7) after the second vaccine dose. The sample's treatment or condition, from its label and the paper: meningococcal conjugate vaccine given as trial control. Samples from vaccinated people were obtained from the UK trials COV001 and COV002, which included a single-blind randomized controlled phase 2/3 trial of AZD1222 (ChAdOx1 nCoV-19) in healthy adults. For TCRbeta chain sequencing, PBMC samples were collected from trial participants at day 0 and at day 28 after the second dose. The TCR sequence derives from an adult who received the MenACWY meningococcal vaccine as a control. This sequence uses TRBV11-2 and TRBJ1-5; the D gene cannot be named for sure. The sequencing here drew on peripheral blood, taken 28 days after the second dose of the MenACWY control vaccine. The CDR3: CASSPSGDQPQHF. The nucleotide sequence is given as TGTGCCAGCAGCCCAAGCGGCGATCAGCCCCAGCATTTT.